Presented here are 18 T cell receptor beta chains from one specimen sequenced in a study of T-cell memory formation after mild COVID-19. Each CDR3 protein is one row after TCRdb ran MiXCR on the 5' RACE reads. The sample lists about 340,000 distinct CDR3 sequences, around a fifth occurring once. Specimen: PBMCs or a T cell subset sorted from them (not recorded which). The receptor source for this set is an adult woman who had mild COVID-19 (a few samples of this study predate the infection). Cell type and time point are not known.

This sequence joins TRBV7-2 and TRBJ2-2; 7 bases fit TRBD1. The CDR3 covers 15 residues. Trimming at V came to 5 bases and at J to 2 bases, leaving 5 bases not matched to a gene. The germline CDR1 and CDR2 sequences are SGHTA and FQGNSA. The CDR3 is CASSLWTGNTGELFF. The CDR3 DNA follows: TGTGCCAGCAGCCTCTGGACAGGAAACACCGGGGAGCTGTTTTTT.

This clonotype turned up a few times. The chain recombines TRBV5-4 with TRBJ2-6; perhaps TRBD2 as D (5 bases). The germline gives CDR1 SGHNT, CDR2 YYREEE (reference sequence). V lost 0 bases and J lost 5, with 9 bases in between. The CDR3 sequence is 15 residues long. CDR3 nucleotides: TGTGCCAGCAGCTTGGGAGGGCGCTGGGCCAACGTCCTGACTTTC. Amino acids: CASSLGGRWANVLTF.

The V and J genes are TRBV24-1 and TRBJ2-3, with D unresolved. With 5 bases removed from V and 5 bases from J, the gap between germline ends came to 7 bases. The germline CDR1 and CDR2 sequences are KGHDR and SFDVKD. The CDR3 runs 12 residues. In DNA form, the CDR3 reads TGTGCCACCAGTGGGACGGGAGATACGCAGTATTTT. Translated, it gives CATSGTGDTQYF.

The J gene is TRBJ2-7, the V gene TRBV10-3; 8 bases line up with TRBD1. J gave up 2 bases and V 6 bases, and 15 bases lay outside the gene matches. Germline-derived CDR1 and CDR2 are ENHRY and SYGVKD. This CDR3 contains 17 residues. CDR3 sequence: CAISFGQGGSGTYEQYF. In nucleotides, the CDR3 is TGTGCCATCAGCTTCGGACAGGGAGGTTCGGGAACCTACGAGCAGTACTTC.

The CDR3 spells CASSQDRDWGTYGYTF. The CDR3 DNA follows: TGCGCCAGCAGCCAAGATCGGGATTGGGGCACCTATGGCTACACCTTC. The chain has TRBV4-1 and TRBJ1-2, with D possibly being TRBD1 (5 bases). CDR1 and CDR2 (germline): MGHRA, YSYEKL. Trimming took off 0 bases at V and 4 bases at J, with 15 bases between the two ends. This CDR3 comprises 16 residues.

This clonotype occurred a few times. The gene calls are TRBV20-1 and TRBJ2-5; D might be TRBD2 (5 bases). The CDR3 contains 12 residues. Deletions cut 6 bases from V and 5 bases from J, with 13 bases between. CDR1 is DFQATT and CDR2 is SNEGSKA in the germline V gene (reference sequence). The CDR3 DNA reads TGCAGTGCCGGTGGAGGTGTTGAGACCCAGTACTTC. This sequence encodes CSAGGGVETQYF.

This clonotype occurred many times. The chain joins TRBV3-1 to TRBJ2-1; TRBD2 is a possible D gene (5 bases). Trimming removed 1 base from V and 12 bases from J, with 7 bases in between. This CDR3 contains 11 residues. Looked up from germline, CDR1 is LGHDT and CDR2 is YNNKEL (reference sequence). The CDR3 is CASSQGTSQFF. In nucleotides, the CDR3 is TGTGCCAGCAGCCAAGGGACTTCGCAGTTCTTC.

This clonotype was seen a few times. The chain links TRBV7-9 to TRBJ2-1; D is ambiguous. V was shortened by 5 bases and J by 0 bases, with 5 bases between the two germline ends. The CDR3 spans 13 residues. Per the germline V gene, CDR1 is SEHNR and CDR2 is FQNEAQ (reference sequence). The CDR3 coding sequence is TGTGCCAGCAGCATGAACTCCTACAATGAGCAGTTCTTC. Residues: CASSMNSYNEQFF.

The chain employs TRBV7-9 and TRBJ2-1, with a tentative D call TRBD2 (6 bases). V lost 6 bases and J lost 4, with 19 bases in between. The CDR3 sequence is 16 residues long. Germline loops: CDR1 SEHNR, CDR2 FQNEAQ (reference sequence). The CDR3 bases are TGTGCCAGCAGGTCGGGACTCGCCCCAGATTACAATGAGCAGTTCTTC. Translation gives CASRSGLAPDYNEQFF.

This sequence joins TRBV24-1 and TRBJ2-2, with 8 bases aligning to TRBD1. This CDR3 region has 16 residues. Germline V gives CDR1 KGHDR, CDR2 SFDVKD. V trimming: 2 bases; J trimming: 9 bases; junction bases outside the gene matches: 10. Written as DNA, the CDR3 is TGTGCCACCAGTGATTCACATCACCAGGGGGCCCGGGAGCTGTTTTTT. It translates to CATSDSHHQGARELFF.

V usage is TRBV7-2 and J usage is TRBJ2-3; 8 nucleotides line up with TRBD2. Germline-derived CDR1 and CDR2 are SGHTA and FQGNSA. The trim removed 5 bases at V and 1 base at J, leaving 20 bases unmatched. The CDR3 has 20 amino acids. The CDR3 nucleotides read TGTGCCAGCAGCCCCGGGACTAGGCGTCACGGGGCGGGGCGCACAGATACGCAGTATTTT. Protein sequence: CASSPGTRRHGAGRTDTQYF. The whole variable domain, remainder taken from reference TRBV7-2 and TRBJ2-3, is GAGVSQSPSNKVTEKGKDVELRCDPISGHTALYWYRQSLGQGLEFLIYFQGNSAPDKSGLPSDRFSAERTGGSVSTLTIQRTQQEDSAVYLCASSPGTRRHGAGRTDTQYFGPGTRLTVL.

This clonotype was found many times. This rearrangement joins TRBV5-4 to TRBJ2-7; 10 nucleotides match TRBD2. With V trimmed by 4 bases and J by 2 bases, 6 bases remained unmatched. This CDR3 comprises 15 residues. Per germline, CDR1 SGHNT and CDR2 YYREEE (reference sequence). Here the CDR3 reads CASSNILAGAYEQYF. In nucleotides, the CDR3 is TGTGCCAGCAGCAATATTCTAGCGGGGGCCTACGAGCAGTACTTC. Drawing the rest from reference TRBV5-4 and TRBJ2-7, the complete variable domain is ETGVTQSPTHLIKTRGQQVTLRCSSQSGHNTVSWYQQALGQGPQFIFQYYREEENGRGNFPPRFSGLQFPNYSSELNVNALELDDSALYLCASSNILAGAYEQYFGPGTRLTVT.

The V call is TRBV11-2, the J call TRBJ2-7; 8 bases are a match to TRBD1. In germline, CDR1 is SGHAT, CDR2 FQNNGV. The junction had 8 bases not matched to a gene; V was cut back by 4 bases and J by 6 bases. CDR3 size: 14 residues. The CDR3 nucleotides are TGTGCCAGCAGCTACGGGACAGGAAGCTGCGAGCAGTACTTC. Its protein is CASSYGTGSCEQYF.

This clonotype was picked up one time. This chain connects TRBV7-3 to TRBJ2-1, with D possibly matching TRBD1 (6 bases). The CDR3 contains 18 residues. Trimming pared 3 bases from V and 3 bases from J, leaving 21 bases between. CDR1 SGHTA and CDR2 FQGTGA come from the germline V gene. CDR3 in DNA: TGTGCCAGCAGCTTGGGCGGACCAGGGGCCACCGGCTACAATGAGCAGTTCTTC. Amino acid sequence: CASSLGGPGATGYNEQFF.

The chain has TRBV19 and TRBJ1-1; D is ambiguous. This CDR3 region has 13 residues. Trimming took off 1 base at V and 8 bases at J, with 11 bases between the two ends. Germline V gene sequence: CDR1 LNHDA, CDR2 SQIVND (reference sequence). In DNA form, the CDR3 reads TGTGCCAGTAGTATAGCTGGCAGACAAGAAGCTTTCTTT. Translating gives CASSIAGRQEAFF.

The rearrangement uses TRBV6-5 and TRBJ1-1; D remains ambiguous. Trimming shortened V by 2 bases and J by 5 bases, and 18 bases separated the two germline ends. The CDR3 is 16 residues long. Germline assignment: CDR1 MNHEY and CDR2 SVGAGI. The CDR3 sequence is CASSYVSLVWGTEAFF. The CDR3 DNA reads as TGTGCCAGCAGTTACGTCTCCCTGGTTTGGGGTACTGAAGCTTTCTTT.

There are a few counts of this clonotype. The chain uses TRBV7-2 and TRBJ1-1, with D unresolved. CDR1 is SGHTA and CDR2 is FQGNSA in the germline V gene. The ends were cut back, 3 bases at V and 8 bases at J, with 13 bases in the middle. This CDR3 region has 13 residues. CDR3 DNA: TGTGCCAGCAGCTTCGACGGACGTGGGGAAGCTTTCTTT. The encoded protein is CASSFDGRGEAFF.

This clonotype occurred a few times. The chain recombines TRBV29-1 with TRBJ2-1; possibly TRBD2 for D (6 bases). Germline CDR1 is SQVTM and CDR2 is ANQGSEA. The CDR3 length is 15 residues. Trimming took 3 bases from V and 1 from J, leaving 13 bases between them. CDR3 DNA sequence: TGCAGCGTTGATATCCCGGGAGTATCCTACAATGAGCAGTTCTTC. Protein sequence: CSVDIPGVSYNEQFF.